This T cell receptor (beta chain) was profiled in a study of cytomegalovirus exposure and HLA in healthy donors. Study conclusions and caveats: For cytomegalovirus status, the classifier reportedly gave diagnoses with high specificity and sensitivity.

PCR primers comprised 60 Vbeta and 13 Jbeta primers. Libraries were prepared by immunoSEQ multiplex PCR; TCRdb keeps only in-frame clonotypes and omits some of them. The sample has approximately 300,000 clones; roughly four fifths are singletons. This CDR3 has 14 residues. Germline assignment: CDR1 SGHVS and CDR2 FNYEAQ. Trimming pared 5 bases from V and 5 bases from J, leaving 16 bases between. Concerning this clone itself: Its cognate antigen is unknown.

The sequencing input was PBMCs. The TCR originated in a woman aged 35 to 49 in good health and CMV-seropositive. The chain couples TRBV7-6 to TRBJ2-7, with TRBD2 as a possible D gene (6 bases). The CDR3 region is CASSPPGREHEQYF. DNA of the CDR3: TGTGCCAGCAGCCCACCCGGACGGGAGCACGAGCAGTACTTC.